The rows below give T cell receptor beta chains drawn from one sample of a study of blood T cell repertoires in COVID-19. Method: immunoSEQ multiplex PCR; TCRdb's copy keeps in-frame clones and lacks some. The sample gives hundreds of thousands of clones, about 89% of which show up once; approximately 9.5% is in the top ten. The sample consisted of PBMCs or T cells enriched from blood (not recorded which). These receptors were obtained from a man aged 35-49 years who had recovered from COVID-19. Each CDR3 is given with its conserved first and last residue. D genes are given only for firm matches. Clone size is shown for a subset of rows, as once, few, many or a class of expanded clone.

NA	TRBJ2-7	TRBD2	TRBV5-6	CASSFSGLAGAGEQYF	TGTGCCAGCAGCTTCTCGGGACTAGCGGGAGCCGGCGAGCAGTACTTC
NA	TRBJ2-1	NA	TRBV6-2/TRBV6-3	CASSYFGGPYNEQFF	TGTGCCAGCAGTTATTTCGGGGGGCCCTACAATGAGCAGTTCTTC
NA	TRBJ1-5	TRBD1	TRBV18	CASSPPTGDRRFSPQHF	TGTGCCAGCTCACCACCCACAGGGGACCGCCGATTTTCGCCCCAGCATTTT
NA	TRBJ2-1	TRBD1	TRBV28	CASSPLGQSYNEQFF	TGTGCCAGCAGTCCCTTGGGACAGAGTTACAATGAGCAGTTCTTC
once	TRBJ2-3	TRBD2	TRBV5-6	CASSAGTSFSDTQYF	TGTGCCAGCAGCGCCGGGACTAGTTTTTCAGATACGCAGTATTTT
NA	TRBJ1-1	NA	TRBV5-1	CASSLGSGNAEAFF	TGCGCCAGCAGCTTGGGGTCAGGGAACGCTGAAGCTTTCTTT
once	TRBJ2-7	TRBD2	TRBV18	CASSPGGSSYEQYF	TGTGCCAGCTCACCCGGGGGGAGCTCCTACGAGCAGTACTTC
NA	TRBJ2-7	TRBD1	TRBV5-4	CASRSTGTPYEQYF	TGTGCCAGCAGATCGACAGGGACACCCTACGAGCAGTACTTC
NA	TRBJ2-7	TRBD1	TRBV18	CASSPPGQSSYEQYF	TGTGCCAGCTCACCCCCGGGACAGAGCTCCTACGAGCAGTACTTC
NA	TRBJ2-7	TRBD2	TRBV5-4	CASSQRVPSGRAGYEQYF	TGTGCCAGCAGCCAACGAGTACCTAGCGGGAGGGCCGGATACGAGCAGTACTTC
NA	TRBJ2-5	TRBD2	TRBV30	CAWSVLLAGSQETQYF	TGTGCCTGGAGTGTACTGCTAGCGGGGTCCCAAGAGACCCAGTACTTC
NA	TRBJ2-4	NA	TRBV9	CASSQGDGNIQYF	TGTGCCAGCTCACAGGGTGATGGGAACATTCAGTACTTC